The clone carrying this TCR beta chain came up once. This may be a read error: a much more frequent sequence differs by one nucleotide. This sample was included in a study of read filtering for tumor transcriptome and immune sequencing. Study context: After DNase treatment, RNA was made into whole-transcriptome libraries.

The library was built from roughly 400 ng RNA with molecular barcoded adaptors for alpha/delta and beta/gamma chains. TCRdb analysed the reads with MiXCR anew, one entry per CDR3 protein. The table records tens of thousands of distinct CDR3 sequences, roughly an eighth of them present only once. The sequence was collected from a donor at least 40 years old with multiple myeloma. Sequenced sample: a population of CD138-negative cells sorted from bone marrow.

CDR3 DNA: TGTGCCAGCGGCCTTGAAAGTGGTGCTTACGAGCAGTACTTC. It yields the protein CASGLESGAYEQYF. V gene TRBV3-1 combines with J gene TRBJ2-7; D is unresolved. This CDR3 comprises 14 residues. Between the trimmed V and J ends, which lost 8 bases and 4 bases, there was a span of 18 bases. CDR1 and CDR2 from the germline V gene are LGHDT and YNNKEL (reference sequence).